This entry lists 5 T cell receptor beta chains sequenced from one sample in a study of prognosis after radiotherapy for stage I lung cancer. With two-round multiplex PCR, TCR beta CDR3 sequences were amplified from genomic DNA. Primers specific to each TRBV and TRBJ gene drove first-round PCR. MiXCR was run by TCRdb on the multiplex PCR reads, yielding one entry per CDR3 protein. The repertoire consists of roughly 13,000 distinct CDR3 sequences, with over 25% occurring once and the leading ten covering about a quarter. The material was PBMCs, obtained before or after stereotactic body radiation therapy (not recorded which). Receptors were obtained from a donor aged 50 or older with non-small cell lung cancer.

This clonotype was picked up many times. One end of the junction fails to match germline, which may point to a read error. V is TRBV7-9 and J is TRBJ2-1; D is ambiguous. The CDR3 runs 12 residues. Germline-derived CDR1 and CDR2 are SEHNR and FQNEAQ (reference sequence). The CDR3 spells CASSFTYNAQFF. The CDR3 DNA sequence: TGTGCCAGCAGCTTCACCTACAATGCGCAGTTCTTC.

The genes are TRBV7-9 and TRBJ2-7; D may correspond to TRBD1 or TRBD2 (6 bases each). Trimming removed 1 base from V and 2 bases from J, with 15 bases in between. The germline gives CDR1 SEHNR, CDR2 FQNEAQ (reference sequence). This CDR3 is 16 amino acids long. CDR3 loop: CASSLGGASVTYEQYF. The CDR3 coding sequence is TGTGCCAGCAGCTTAGGGGGGGCTAGCGTGACCTACGAGCAGTACTTC.

V usage is TRBV4-1 and J usage is TRBJ2-1, with 10 bases lining up with TRBD2. The CDR3 loop spans 14 amino acids. The V gene's germline CDR1 is MGHRA and CDR2 YSYEKL. V lost 5 bases to trimming and J lost 9 bases; unmatched junction nucleotides: 7. The CDR3 spells CASSDGLAASEQFF. In nucleotides, the CDR3 is TGCGCCAGCAGCGATGGACTAGCGGCCTCTGAGCAGTTCTTC.

Ten or more counts support this clonotype. V gene TRBV6-2 or TRBV6-3 combines with J gene TRBJ2-1, with D perhaps matching TRBD2 (6 bases). Trimming removed 5 bases from V and 2 bases from J, with 13 bases in between. The germline CDR1 and CDR2 sequences are MNHEY and SVGEGT. The CDR3 has 15 residues. The CDR3 is CASSLRESTYNEQFF. DNA for the CDR3: TGTGCCAGCAGTCTACGGGAGTCGACCTACAATGAGCAGTTCTTC.

This clonotype came up many times. The chain recombines TRBV4-1 with TRBJ1-2; maybe TRBD1 (5 bases). V was cut by 5 bases and J by 6 bases, with 13 bases left in between. The CDR3 has 13 amino acids. The germline gives CDR1 MGHRA, CDR2 YSYEKL. The CDR3 region has the DNA TGCGCCAGCAGCAGGACACAAGCTGATGGCTACACCTTC. It is translated as CASSRTQADGYTF.